This T cell receptor beta chain was identified during a study of T cell repertoires and HLA-DP antigens. Study-wide background: Alloantigens: one with one groove difference and one with about nine differences versus self. The study, taken as a whole, reports: Naive and memory CD4+ repertoires were not analysed separately. Antigen presentation used HeLa cells, with total CD4+ cells responding.

Average purity of the negatively selected CD4+ T cells was about 98%. Worth noting for this clone: Antigen: not known.

The CDR3 runs 15 residues. V lost 2 bases and J 0 bases, leaving 8 bases between the germline ends. In germline, CDR1 is SEHNR, CDR2 FQNEAQ (reference sequence). Produced via immunoSEQ multiplex PCR; TCRdb's table is partial and in-frame only. Found here are 65,000 to 95,000 clones, around 77% of them singletons; the top ten hold more than 1.5%. The clonotype was recovered from a man aged 60 to 69 in good health and CMV-seronegative. What was sequenced was CD4+ T cells from PBMCs. The rearrangement uses TRBV7-9 and TRBJ1-3; D not certain. The CDR3 loop reads CASSLRAVSGNTIYF. For the CDR3, the DNA is TGTGCCAGCAGCTTAAGGGCAGTCTCTGGAAACACCATATATTTT.